A single sample gave rise to the 21 T cell receptor beta chains below, sequenced in a study of technical replicates of blood from a handful of donors. TCRdb's copy holds only in-frame clones and misses some; the assay was immunoSEQ multiplex PCR. The sample lists 60,000 to 65,000 clones; 75% to 90% were seen once. Input material: PBMCs. Receptors were obtained from a human donor in good health. Some clones in this sample may be carry-over from other donors' samples.

The chain recombines TRBV29-1 with TRBJ2-2, with 7 bases matching TRBD1. The CDR3 covers 13 residues. Germline V gene lookup returns CDR1 SQVTM and CDR2 ANQGSEA. The junction had 4 bases not matched to a gene; V was cut back by 3 bases and J by 6 bases. The CDR3 DNA reads TGCAGCGTTGACAGCCAGGGGGCCGGGGAGCTGTTTTTT. Encoded protein: CSVDSQGAGELFF.

The chain has TRBV19 and TRBJ2-3; 8 positions match TRBD2. This CDR3 is built from 17 residues. The ends lost 8 bases at V and 6 bases at J; junction bases unmatched: 19. CDR1 is LNHDA and CDR2 is SQIVND in the germline V gene (reference sequence). The CDR3 loop reads CASGDMSAGALPDTQYF. CDR3 nucleotide sequence: TGTGCCAGTGGAGACATGTCAGCGGGGGCCCTACCGGATACGCAGTATTTT.

The chain employs TRBV16 and TRBJ2-1, with 8 bases matching TRBD1. The germline gives CDR1 KGHSY, CDR2 FQNENV. CDR3 length: 15 residues. The ends lost 6 bases at V and 6 bases at J; junction bases unmatched: 10. The CDR3 protein is CASRSGQGWANEQFF. In DNA, the CDR3 is TGTGCCAGCAGAAGCGGACAGGGTTGGGCCAATGAGCAGTTCTTC.

V and J are TRBV12-5 and TRBJ1-6, with TRBD1 identical over 7 bases. Losses at the gene ends were 1 base for V and 7 bases for J; bases not matched to a gene: 7. The germline gives CDR1 LGHNT, CDR2 FRNRAP. The CDR3 runs to 16 residues. The CDR3 region has the DNA TGTGCTAGTGGTTTGGGACAGGGAGTAAAAAATTCACCCCTCCACTTT. Translation gives CASGLGQGVKNSPLHF.

The chain links TRBV7-2 to TRBJ1-5, with D unclear. In germline, CDR1 is SGHTA, CDR2 FQGNSA. V shed 0 bases and J shed 3 bases, with 9 bases lying between them. The CDR3 contains 15 residues. CDR3 amino acids: CASSLASRVNQPQHF. DNA of the CDR3: TGTGCCAGCAGCTTAGCGTCGCGAGTCAATCAGCCCCAGCATTTT.

V is TRBV7-2 and J is TRBJ2-5, with D possibly TRBD2 on 6 matching bases. This CDR3 comprises 15 residues. Trimming took off 3 bases at V and 1 base at J, with 12 bases between the two ends. Germline CDR1 is SGHTA and CDR2 is FQGNSA. The DNA of the CDR3 is TGTGCCAGCAGCTTTTCTAAGCGGGTCCAAGAGACCCAGTACTTC. Protein: CASSFSKRVQETQYF.

This clone is a singleton in its sample. The rearrangement uses TRBV29-1 and TRBJ2-2; 7 positions match TRBD1. The germline gives CDR1 SQVTM, CDR2 ANQGSEA. This CDR3 has 12 amino acids. The trim removed 6 bases at V and 6 bases at J, leaving 4 bases unmatched. The CDR3 DNA reads TGCAGCGTCACAGGGGAAGCCGGGGAGCTGTTTTTT. This translates into CSVTGEAGELFF.

The V and J genes are TRBV7-9 and TRBJ2-7, with 7 bases that match TRBD1. Germline loops: CDR1 SEHNR, CDR2 FQNEAQ (reference sequence). CDR3 length equals 12 residues. V lost 5 bases and J lost 6; bases outside the gene matches: 4. CDR3 DNA: TGTGCCAGCAGCGTTCAGGGGGTCGAGCAGTACTTC. It is translated as CASSVQGVEQYF.

V usage is TRBV27 and J usage is TRBJ2-1, with D maybe TRBD2 (5 bases). This CDR3 is 13 amino acids long. Germline CDR1 is MNHEY and CDR2 is SMNVEV (reference sequence). The V gene lost 0 bases and the J gene lost 7 bases, with 7 bases spanning the gap. The CDR3 loop reads CASSLSRGNEQFF. In DNA form, the CDR3 reads TGTGCCAGCAGTTTATCCCGGGGAAATGAGCAGTTCTTC.

The chain combines TRBV19 with TRBJ2-1; 9 positions match TRBD2. Germline-derived CDR1 and CDR2 are LNHDA and SQIVND (reference sequence). With V trimmed by 1 base and J by 2 bases, 3 bases remained unmatched. The CDR3 covers 16 residues. CDR3 bases: TGTGCCAGTAGTATAGTGGGCGGGGGGGCCTACAATGAGCAGTTCTTC. Translating gives CASSIVGGGAYNEQFF.

The chain is built from TRBV14 and TRBJ2-2; D is unresolved. Germline-derived CDR1 and CDR2 are SGHDN and FVKESK. The CDR3 contains 16 residues. V was trimmed by 2 bases and J by 1 base, leaving 11 bases between them. The CDR3, as DNA: TGTGCCAGCAGCCAAATGTGGCGGAAGAACACCGGGGAGCTGTTTTTT. Protein sequence: CASSQMWRKNTGELFF.

The chain has TRBV5-8 and TRBJ1-4, with TRBD1 as a possible D gene (6 bases). From germline, CDR1 is SGHTS and CDR2 YDEGEE. V was clipped by 4 bases and J by 4 bases, with 11 bases between them. This CDR3 spans 14 amino acids. CDR3 loop: CASSAGQINEKLFF. The CDR3 DNA sequence: TGTGCCAGCAGCGCCGGACAGATTAATGAAAAACTGTTTTTT.

The rearrangement links TRBV4-1 to TRBJ2-7; 11 positions match TRBD2. The CDR3 length is 16 residues. V was clipped by 0 bases and J by 6 bases; unmatched bases: 7. The germline gives CDR1 MGHRA, CDR2 YSYEKL. The CDR3 coding sequence is TGCGCCAGCAGCCAAGAATTACTAGCGGGAGCTATCGAGCAGTACTTC. It yields the protein CASSQELLAGAIEQYF.

The chain recombines TRBV7-6 with TRBJ2-7; TRBD2 is a possible D gene (5 bases). Trimming shortened V by 5 bases and J by 1 base, and 12 bases separated the two germline ends. Germline CDR1 reads SGHVS; CDR2 reads FNYEAQ. The CDR3 length is 14 residues. The CDR3 DNA reads TGTGCCAGCAGCCCCAAGAGCGGATCCTACGAGCAGTACTTC. Translation: CASSPKSGSYEQYF.

The chain couples TRBV12-5 to TRBJ1-3; D unclear. The germline V gene encodes CDR1 LGHNT and CDR2 FRNRAP. This CDR3 is built from 13 residues. Trimming shortened V by 0 bases and J by 7 bases, and 7 bases separated the two germline ends. In nucleotides, the CDR3 is TGTGCTAGTGGTTTGGTAGTACGGAACACCATATATTTT. Protein product: CASGLVVRNTIYF.

The chain combines TRBV2 with TRBJ1-5; TRBD1 matches at 8 bases. The CDR3 has 17 residues. The J segment lost 3 bases and the V segment lost 4 bases, leaving 11 bases of the junction unmatched. Germline V lookup: CDR1 SNHLY, CDR2 FYNNEI. The CDR3 bases are TGTGCCAGCAGTGCACGCATTACCAGGGGGCCCAATCAGCCCCAGCATTTT. Its protein product is CASSARITRGPNQPQHF.

V usage is TRBV7-2 and J usage is TRBJ2-1; TRBD2 agrees at 7 bases. V lost 3 bases, J lost 6 bases, and 11 bases stayed unmatched. CDR1 and CDR2 from the germline V gene are SGHTA and FQGNSA. CDR3 length equals 16 residues. The CDR3 nucleotides are TGTGCCAGCAGCTTCCGAACGGGAGGATCGCGCAATGAGCAGTTCTTC. Its protein is CASSFRTGGSRNEQFF. Looking up the rest from reference TRBV7-2 and TRBJ2-1 gives the full variable domain: GAGVSQSPSNKVTEKGKDVELRCDPISGHTALYWYRQSLGQGLEFLIYFQGNSAPDKSGLPSDRFSAERTGGSVSTLTIQRTQQEDSAVYLCASSFRTGGSRNEQFFGPGTRLTVL.

This clone was seen more than once but under ten times. The J gene is TRBJ1-1, the V gene TRBV10-2; tentative D call: TRBD1 (5 bases). Trimming removed 1 base at V and 0 bases at J, with 9 bases between. This CDR3 is built from 15 residues. Germline loops: CDR1 WSHSY, CDR2 SAAADI. The CDR3, as DNA: TGCGCCAGCAGTGAGTGGGGGGTAATGAACACTGAAGCTTTCTTT. Protein product: CASSEWGVMNTEAFF.

This chain connects TRBV7-6 to TRBJ2-1, with 16 bases lining up with TRBD2. The J segment lost 8 bases and the V segment lost 3 bases, leaving 7 bases of the junction unmatched. The length of the CDR3 is 17 residues. The germline V gene has CDR1 SGHVS and CDR2 FNYEAQ. The CDR3 spells CASSFPSGTSGRDEQFF. CDR3 DNA sequence: TGTGCCAGCAGCTTCCCCTCCGGGACTAGCGGGAGGGATGAGCAGTTCTTC.

This chain joins TRBV10-3 and TRBJ2-1, with 7 bases that match TRBD1. This CDR3 has 13 amino acids. Trimming at V came to 10 bases and at J to 6 bases, leaving 9 bases not matched to a gene. Germline V gene data show CDR1 as ENHRY and CDR2 as SYGVKD. CDR3: CASLGAGGNEQFF. CDR3 in DNA: TGTGCCAGTCTGGGGGCAGGGGGCAATGAGCAGTTCTTC.

The chain links TRBV25-1 to TRBJ1-1; TRBD1 aligns across 7 bases. The CDR3 runs to 14 residues. J lost 2 bases, V lost 8 bases, and 8 bases had no gene match. Germline V gives CDR1 MGHDK, CDR2 SYGVNS. CDR3: CASGPWTGNTEAFF. The CDR3 DNA reads as TGTGCCAGCGGACCCTGGACAGGCAACACTGAAGCTTTCTTT.